This paragraph reports one T cell receptor beta chain. Which antigen it targets is not known. Base qualities were left out, and no much larger clone turns up one base away. The time point label, read with the paper, signifies: 2015-2016 season, pre-vaccination. Adults received seasonal inactivated influenza vaccine (Fluvarix), and TCRB sequencing tracked sorted blood CD4 subsets before and after vaccination. To be eligible, subjects had to be community-dwelling and could not have received an influenza vaccine during the previous 6 months. Subjects were excluded for influenza vaccine contraindications, substance abuse, HIV/AIDS, active malignancy, immunomodulatory medication, or active illness such as respiratory infection. At each time point, somewhere between 40 and 100 mL of blood was taken. Non-naive CD4+CXCR5+PD-1+ cells were defined as circulating Tfh and were sorted into two fractions, ICOS+CD38+ and ICOS-CD38-. Either Ficoll-Paque PLUS or SepMate separation was used to isolate PBMC. Before DNA was extracted, the cell subsets were sorted from PBMC using a BD FACS Aria.

These data belong to a study of follicular helper T cells after annual influenza vaccination (dated by TCRdb to 2017 to 2019). About the investigation overall: After each seasonal influenza vaccination, blood was collected on days 0, 7 and 28. One week after vaccination, a second recruited cohort of 11 to 12 subjects (Table S1) displayed a similar ICOS+CD38+ cTfh response. Six subjects had multi-year samples: four covered two vaccination seasons and two covered three seasons. The 2013-2014 samples were cryopreserved, while the 2015 samples were processed right after collection. To study recall of cTfh clones, some subjects were followed across successive annual vaccinations spanning the 2013-2014, 2014-2015 and 2015-2016 seasons. Study-wide conclusions, independent of this receptor: Successive annual vaccinations recalled a recurring oligoclonal ICOS+CD38+ cTfh response that included tetramer and AIM influenza-specific clonotypes. ICOS+CD38+ cTfh clonality correlated with the frequency of that population, and its change correlated with the change in circulating plasmablast frequency. Productive TCRB sequences were recovered from only roughly 10-22% of analyzed cells, so rare clonotypes could not be sampled. Day 7 ICOS+CD38+ clones were most often found later in ICOS-CD38- cTfh, suggesting that subset may serve as a memory reservoir.

The CDR3 contains 13 residues, cysteine and phenylalanine counted. Left in the record is the CDR3 DNA by itself, 39 bases read in frame from the first base. CDR1 and CDR2 are read off the germline V gene as SGHTA and FQGNSA. Cut back by 1 base and 8 bases, the V and J ends lie 9 bases apart. Library construction relied on the immunoSEQ multiplex PCR assay. Adaptive Biotechnologies handled the TCRB amplification, library preparation, sequencing and preliminary bioinformatics at Survey level resolution. TCRB sequencing used multiplex PCR amplification of genomic DNA from sorted cTfh populations. The original pipeline was this. Clonality was calculated in R as 1 minus normalized Shannon entropy, and the Gini index was computed with the R package ineq. Overlap score was defined as the summed counts of shared sequences divided by the total counts of all sequences in both compared samples. Significance of shared clonotypes was assessed by Fisher's exact test, with a theoretical repertoire of 10^7 TCRB sequences assumed. This immuneACCESS table, as held by TCRdb, lists in-frame sequences with V and J called but not all clones. Of the missing ones, under half trace to an unresolved V gene in checked studies; the others have no known cause. The V and J calls and the clone size are those of that table, but D and trimming were determined from the DNA. The table for this sample lists several hundred clones; about 80% of them were counted only once. Roughly 3.7% of the sample comes from the top ten.

The input for sequencing was CXCR5+ CD38+ circulating T follicular helper cells from blood, taken on the day of influenza vaccination. This specimen's cell subset or site label, interpreted: circulating Tfh, non-naive CD4+CXCR5+PD-1+ (ICOS+CD38+ or ICOS-CD38-). The TCR sequence derives from an adult who received the influenza vaccine. The chain was built from TRBV7-2 and TRBJ1-3; no confident D gene assignment can be made. The nucleotide sequence reads as follows: TGTGCCAGCAGCTTAGTACACGCAGACACCATATATTTT. It codes for CASSLVHADTIYF.